This T cell receptor beta chain was identified during a study of T cell clonotyping in hematopoietic cell transplantation. The overall study: Recipient samples before transplant were obtained post-cytoreduction.

Time point specified: recipient sample about 28 days before transplant, after cytoreduction. Produced via immunoSEQ multiplex PCR; TCRdb's table is partial and in-frame only. The data show around 7,000 clones, roughly 88% seen once. This TCR was recovered from a young man with acute myeloid leukemia. Some clones in this sample may be carry-over from other donors' samples. Material: peripheral blood mononuclear cells, obtained before stem cell transplant.

CDR3 protein: CASSFQGDRDTQYF. For the CDR3, the DNA is TGCGCCAGCAGCTTCCAGGGGGATCGGGATACGCAGTATTTT. The chain employs TRBV5-1 and TRBJ2-3; 7 nucleotides agree with TRBD1. Germline-derived CDR1 and CDR2 are SGHRS and YFSETQ. CDR3 length equals 14 residues. Trimming cost V 2 bases and J 6 bases; bases outside gene matches: 6.